The TCR beta chain described here comes from a study of vaccination and CD4 T cells after COVID-19. At the Johns Hopkins FTIC core, DNA taken from cultured CD4+ T cells was sequenced by way of the Oncomine TCR Beta short-read assay. TCRdb re-called the PCR reads with MiXCR, one entry per CDR3 protein. Here the sample spans approximately 11,000 distinct CDR3 sequences, roughly 46% being singletons. The sample's treatment: 10-day PBMC culture with coronavirus spike peptide pools or control peptides (ViraFEST assay). By share, this clonotype counts as medium-sized (0.01 to 0.1%). Its specificity is unknown. CDR3 size: 15 residues. Deletions cut 3 bases from V and 0 bases from J, with 8 bases between. The germline CDR1 and CDR2 sequences are LNHNV and YYDKDF (reference sequence).

V is TRBV15 and J is TRBJ2-2, with D tentatively TRBD1 or TRBD2 (5 bases each). The source material was CD4+ T cells from blood, cultured in vitro. This TCR was recovered from a human donor who had recovered from COVID-19. The CDR3 DNA reads TGTGCCACCAGCAGTAGAGGGGCGAACACCGGGGAGCTGTTTTTT. Translation: CATSSRGANTGELFF.